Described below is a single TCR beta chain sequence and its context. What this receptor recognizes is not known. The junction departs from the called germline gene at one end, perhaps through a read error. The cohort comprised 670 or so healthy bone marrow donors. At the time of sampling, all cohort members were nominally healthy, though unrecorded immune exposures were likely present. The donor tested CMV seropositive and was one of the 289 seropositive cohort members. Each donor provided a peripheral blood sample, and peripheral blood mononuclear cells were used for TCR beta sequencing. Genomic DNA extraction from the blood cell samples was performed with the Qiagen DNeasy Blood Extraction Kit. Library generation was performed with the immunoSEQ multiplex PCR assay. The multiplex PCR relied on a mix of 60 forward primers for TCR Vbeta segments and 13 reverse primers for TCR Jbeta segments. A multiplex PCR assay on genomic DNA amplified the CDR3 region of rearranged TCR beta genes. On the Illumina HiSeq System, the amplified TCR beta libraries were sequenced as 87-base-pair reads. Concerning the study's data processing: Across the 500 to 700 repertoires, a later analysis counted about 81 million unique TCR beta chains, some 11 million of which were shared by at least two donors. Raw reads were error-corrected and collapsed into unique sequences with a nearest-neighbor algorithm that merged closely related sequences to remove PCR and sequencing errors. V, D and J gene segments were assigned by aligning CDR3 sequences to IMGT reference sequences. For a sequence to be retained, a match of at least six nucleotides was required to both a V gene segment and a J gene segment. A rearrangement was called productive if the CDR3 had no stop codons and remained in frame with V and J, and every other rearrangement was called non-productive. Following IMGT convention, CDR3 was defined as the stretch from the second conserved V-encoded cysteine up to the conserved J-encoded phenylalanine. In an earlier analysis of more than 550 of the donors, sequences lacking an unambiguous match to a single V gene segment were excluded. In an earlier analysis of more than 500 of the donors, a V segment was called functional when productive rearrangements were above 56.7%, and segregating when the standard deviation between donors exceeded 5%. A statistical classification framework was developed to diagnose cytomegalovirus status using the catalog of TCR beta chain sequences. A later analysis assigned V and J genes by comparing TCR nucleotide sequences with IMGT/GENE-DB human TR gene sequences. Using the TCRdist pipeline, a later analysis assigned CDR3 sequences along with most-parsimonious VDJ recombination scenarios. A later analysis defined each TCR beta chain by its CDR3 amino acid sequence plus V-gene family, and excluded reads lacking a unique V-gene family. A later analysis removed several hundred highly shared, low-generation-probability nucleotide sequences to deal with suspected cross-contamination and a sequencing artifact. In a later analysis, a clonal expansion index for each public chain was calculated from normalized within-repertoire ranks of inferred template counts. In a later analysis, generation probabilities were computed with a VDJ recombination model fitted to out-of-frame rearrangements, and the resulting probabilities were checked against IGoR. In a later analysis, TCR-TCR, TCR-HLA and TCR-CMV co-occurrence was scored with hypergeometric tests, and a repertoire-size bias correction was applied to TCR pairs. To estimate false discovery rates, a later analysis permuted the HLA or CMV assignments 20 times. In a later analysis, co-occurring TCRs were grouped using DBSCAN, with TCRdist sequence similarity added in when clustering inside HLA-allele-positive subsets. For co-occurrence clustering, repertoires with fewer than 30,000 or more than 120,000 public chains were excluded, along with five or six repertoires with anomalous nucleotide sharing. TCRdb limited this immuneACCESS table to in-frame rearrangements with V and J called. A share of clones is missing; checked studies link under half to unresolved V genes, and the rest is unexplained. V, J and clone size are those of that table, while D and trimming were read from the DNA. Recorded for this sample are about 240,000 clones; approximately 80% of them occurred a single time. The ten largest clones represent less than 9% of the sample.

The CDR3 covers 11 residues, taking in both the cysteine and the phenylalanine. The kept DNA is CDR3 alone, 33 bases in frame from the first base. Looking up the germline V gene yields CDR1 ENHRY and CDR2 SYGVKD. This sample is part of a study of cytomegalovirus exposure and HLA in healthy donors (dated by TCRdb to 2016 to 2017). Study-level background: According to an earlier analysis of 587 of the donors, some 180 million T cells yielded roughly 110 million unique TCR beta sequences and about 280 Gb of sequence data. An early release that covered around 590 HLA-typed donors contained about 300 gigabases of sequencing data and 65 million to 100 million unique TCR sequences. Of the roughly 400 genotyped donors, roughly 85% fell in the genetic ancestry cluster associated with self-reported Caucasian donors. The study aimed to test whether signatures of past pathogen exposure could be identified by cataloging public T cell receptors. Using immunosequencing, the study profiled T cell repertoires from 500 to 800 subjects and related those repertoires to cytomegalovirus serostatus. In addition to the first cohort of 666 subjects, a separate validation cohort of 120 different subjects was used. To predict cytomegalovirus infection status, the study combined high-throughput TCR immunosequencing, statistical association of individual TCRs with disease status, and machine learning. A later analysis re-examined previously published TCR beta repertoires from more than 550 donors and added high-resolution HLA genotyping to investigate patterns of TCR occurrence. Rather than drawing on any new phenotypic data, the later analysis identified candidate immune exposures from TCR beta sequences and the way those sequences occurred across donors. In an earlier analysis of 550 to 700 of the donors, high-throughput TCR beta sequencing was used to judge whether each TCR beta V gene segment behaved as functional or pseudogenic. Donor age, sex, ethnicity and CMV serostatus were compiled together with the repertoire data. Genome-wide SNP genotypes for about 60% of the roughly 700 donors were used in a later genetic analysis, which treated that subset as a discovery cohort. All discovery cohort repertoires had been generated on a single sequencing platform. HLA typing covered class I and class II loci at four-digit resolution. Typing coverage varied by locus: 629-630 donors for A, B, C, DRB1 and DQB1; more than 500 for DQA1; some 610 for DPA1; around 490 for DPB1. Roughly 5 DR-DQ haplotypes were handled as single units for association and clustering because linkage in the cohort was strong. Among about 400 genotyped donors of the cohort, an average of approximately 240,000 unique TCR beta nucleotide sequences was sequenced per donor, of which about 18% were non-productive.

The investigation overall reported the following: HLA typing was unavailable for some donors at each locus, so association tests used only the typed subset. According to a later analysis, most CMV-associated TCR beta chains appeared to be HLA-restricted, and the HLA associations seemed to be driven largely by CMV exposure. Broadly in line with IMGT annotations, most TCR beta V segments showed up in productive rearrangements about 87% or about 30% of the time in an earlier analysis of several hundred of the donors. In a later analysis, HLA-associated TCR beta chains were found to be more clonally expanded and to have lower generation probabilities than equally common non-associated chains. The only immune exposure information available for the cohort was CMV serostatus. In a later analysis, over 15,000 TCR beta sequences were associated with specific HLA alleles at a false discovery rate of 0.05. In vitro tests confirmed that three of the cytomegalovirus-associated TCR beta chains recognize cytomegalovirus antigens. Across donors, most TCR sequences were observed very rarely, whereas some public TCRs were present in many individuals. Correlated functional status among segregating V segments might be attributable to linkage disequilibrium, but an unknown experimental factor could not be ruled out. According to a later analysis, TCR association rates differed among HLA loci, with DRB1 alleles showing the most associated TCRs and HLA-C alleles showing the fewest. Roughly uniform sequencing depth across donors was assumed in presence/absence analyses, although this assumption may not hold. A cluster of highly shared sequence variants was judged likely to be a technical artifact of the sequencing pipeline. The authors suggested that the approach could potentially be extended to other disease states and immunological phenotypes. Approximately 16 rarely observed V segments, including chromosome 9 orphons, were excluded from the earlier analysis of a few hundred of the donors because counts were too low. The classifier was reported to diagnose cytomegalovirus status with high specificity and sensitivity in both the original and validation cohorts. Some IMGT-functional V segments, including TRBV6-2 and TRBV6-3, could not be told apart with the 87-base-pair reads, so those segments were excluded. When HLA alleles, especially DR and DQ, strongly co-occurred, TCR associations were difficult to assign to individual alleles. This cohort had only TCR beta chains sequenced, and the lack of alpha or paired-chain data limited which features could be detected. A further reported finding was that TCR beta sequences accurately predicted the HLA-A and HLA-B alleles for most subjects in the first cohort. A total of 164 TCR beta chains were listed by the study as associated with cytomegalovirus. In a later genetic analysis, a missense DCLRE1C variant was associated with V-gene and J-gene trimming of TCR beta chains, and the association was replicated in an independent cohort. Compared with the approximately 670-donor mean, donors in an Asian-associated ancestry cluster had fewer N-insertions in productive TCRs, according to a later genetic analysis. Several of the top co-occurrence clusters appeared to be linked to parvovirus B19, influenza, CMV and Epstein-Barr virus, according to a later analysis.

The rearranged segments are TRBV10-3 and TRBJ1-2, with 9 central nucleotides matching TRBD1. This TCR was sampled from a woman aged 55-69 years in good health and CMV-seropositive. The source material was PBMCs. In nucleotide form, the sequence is TGTGCCATCAGTACCGGGACAGGGAAAGGGTTC. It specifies CAISTGTGKGF.